This paragraph reports one T cell receptor beta chain. TCRdb's table, derived via immunoSEQ multiplex PCR, lists solely in-frame clones and lacks some. The data contain about 210,000 clones, approximately 86% of them singletons. Assignment of participants to cohorts was predicated upon participant-reported clinical history. This sample was taken from a study of blood T cell repertoires in COVID-19. The CDR3 consists of 17 residues. V gave up 3 bases and J gave up 3 bases; unmatched junction bases: 11. CDR1 is KGHSH, CDR2 LQKENI, per germline. The chain uses TRBV18 and TRBJ2-7; TRBD2 matches at 10 bases. The sequencing sample was made of PBMCs or T cells enriched from blood (not recorded which). This TCR came from a man between 18 and 29 years old with acute COVID-19. CDR3 residues: CASSPGSGSGRDYEQYF. CDR3 DNA: TGTGCCAGCTCACCGGGGTCTGGGAGCGGGAGGGACTACGAGCAGTACTTC.